This TCR beta chain is drawn from a study of T cells in Graves' hyperthyroidism and ophthalmopathy. The investigators amplified TCR beta CDR3 regions from RNA transcripts. Using the HTBI primer set, a first-round RT-PCR was run on the TCR CDR3. One entry per CDR3 protein results from TCRdb running MiXCR on the multiplex PCR reads. Of around 300,000 distinct CDR3 sequences in the sample, about 15% were seen once. This clonotype occurred many times. The CDR3 spans 17 residues. Germline CDR1 SNHLY, CDR2 FYNNEI. V was shortened by 1 base and J by 8 bases, with 24 bases between the two germline ends. This chain links TRBV2 with TRBJ2-7; no definite D call. This sequence was found in a woman aged 25 to 45 with Graves' hyperthyroidism. The sequencing input was blood. Here the CDR3 reads CASSEVIGRLVSGQQYF. In DNA, the CDR3 is TGTGCCAGCAGTGAAGTAATTGGGCGGCTGGTAAGTGGGCAGCAGTACTTC.